This TCR beta chain was captured by sequencing in a study of blood T cell repertoires in COVID-19. CDR1 MNHEY and CDR2 SMNVEV come from the germline V gene (reference sequence). The V end was cut by 5 bases, the J end by 4 bases, with 9 bases between. The CDR3 contains 12 residues. Method: immunoSEQ multiplex PCR; TCRdb's copy keeps in-frame clones and lacks some. The profile shows approximately 150,000 clones, more than 75% of them singletons. The chain carries TRBV27 and TRBJ2-7; D is unresolved. This TCR came from a human donor with acute COVID-19. The donor label of this sample is uncertain. The sequenced material came from PBMCs or T cells enriched from blood (not recorded which). This chain's CDR3 is CASSPSPYEQYF. The DNA of the CDR3 is TGTGCCAGCAGTCCGAGTCCATACGAGCAGTACTTC.